The entry that follows covers one T cell receptor (beta chain) sequence. Germline V CDR1 and CDR2: SGHRS, YFSETQ. The CDR3 is made up of 14 amino acids. The ends were cut back, 0 bases at V and 0 bases at J, with 7 bases in the middle. Clones were sequenced by immunoSEQ multiplex PCR, and TCRdb holds only the in-frame ones, with some missing. The repertoire holds approximately 110,000 clones, approximately 91% seen once, with about 3.5% in the top ten. The data are from a study of T cell changes during pregnancy in multiple sclerosis. The chain uses TRBV5-1 and TRBJ2-7; D uncertain. This TCR came from a female donor with multiple sclerosis, enrolled in a pregnancy study. The sample was peripheral blood, taken after pregnancy. CDR3: CASSLALSSYEQYF. For the CDR3, the DNA is TGCGCCAGCAGCTTGGCATTGAGCTCCTACGAGCAGTACTTC.